The clone carrying this T cell receptor (beta chain) was seen only a few times. Its specificity is unknown. PCR was performed a second time for roughly 7 to 12 cycles using a sample-barcoded 5' primer and a J-beta primer mix. All samples gave at least 2.5 million CDR3-containing paired-end reads. From the 5' RACE reads, TCRdb called clonotypes with MiXCR, one entry per CDR3 protein. Among roughly 1.5 million distinct CDR3 sequences listed, less than 45% were seen once. With 5 bases removed from V and 5 bases from J, the gap between germline ends came to 3 bases. Germline V gives CDR1 KGHDR, CDR2 SFDVKD. This CDR3 has 11 amino acids. The data are from a study of blood T cells in healthy people across ages. Study-level points and caveats: The study found TCR beta diversity correlated strongly with naive T cell percentage. Per million T cells, TCR beta diversity dropped about linearly as age rose.

The clonotype was recovered from a young woman in good health. The V call is TRBV24-1, the J call TRBJ2-1; D unresolved. The sample consisted of blood. The CDR3 region has the DNA TGTGCCACCAGTGGGGACAATGAGCAGTTCTTC. This translates into CATSGDNEQFF.